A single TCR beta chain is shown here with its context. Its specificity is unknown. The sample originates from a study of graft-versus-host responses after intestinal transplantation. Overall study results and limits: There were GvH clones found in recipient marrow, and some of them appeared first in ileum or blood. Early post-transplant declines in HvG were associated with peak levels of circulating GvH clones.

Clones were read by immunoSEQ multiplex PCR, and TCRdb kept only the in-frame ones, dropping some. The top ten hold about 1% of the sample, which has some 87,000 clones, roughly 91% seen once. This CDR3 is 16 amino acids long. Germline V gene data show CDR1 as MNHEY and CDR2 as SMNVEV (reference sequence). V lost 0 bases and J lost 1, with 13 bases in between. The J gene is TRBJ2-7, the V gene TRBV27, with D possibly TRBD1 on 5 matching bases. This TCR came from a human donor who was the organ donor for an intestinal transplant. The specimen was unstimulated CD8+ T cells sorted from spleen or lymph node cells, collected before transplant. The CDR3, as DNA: TGTGCCAGCAGTTTATCAGGCCCAAGGGGATCCTACGAGCAGTACTTC. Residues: CASSLSGPRGSYEQYF.